A selection of T cell receptor beta chains follows, all from one sample in a study of blood T cell repertoires in COVID-19. Sequencing was performed with immunoSEQ multiplex PCR; in TCRdb, only in-frame clones are kept and a portion is missing. The repertoire holds about 120,000 clones, with around four fifths as singletons. What was sequenced was peripheral blood. These receptors originate from a human donor in a cohort sampled during active COVID-19. CDR3s include the opening cysteine and the closing phenylalanine or tryptophan. Fields, in order: clone size, J gene, V gene, D gene, CDR3 protein, CDR3 DNA. The D gene is left open where the match is weak. Only part of the rows carry a size: once, few, many, or a class if the clone is expanded.

clone size: .; J gene: TRBJ1-5; V gene: TRBV19; D gene: .; CDR3 protein: CASKPGGGPGQPQHF; CDR3 DNA: TGTGCCAGTAAACCGGGCGGGGGGCCGGGTCAGCCCCAGCATTTT
clone size: .; J gene: TRBJ2-5; V gene: TRBV11-2; D gene: TRBD2; CDR3 protein: CASSSGIAAGVETQYF; CDR3 DNA: TGTGCCAGCAGCTCTGGCATAGCTGCGGGAGTAGAGACCCAGTACTTC
clone size: .; J gene: TRBJ1-1; V gene: TRBV5-1; D gene: .; CDR3 protein: CASSYTDILGTEAFF; CDR3 DNA: TGCGCCAGCAGCTACACGGACATTTTAGGCACTGAAGCTTTCTTT
clone size: once; J gene: TRBJ2-7; V gene: TRBV28; D gene: .; CDR3 protein: CASSLFRGEQYF; CDR3 DNA: TGTGCCAGCAGTTTATTCCGGGGGGAGCAGTACTTC
clone size: .; J gene: TRBJ2-3; V gene: TRBV11-3; D gene: .; CDR3 protein: CASSQGASTDTQYF; CDR3 DNA: TGTGCCAGCAGCCAAGGGGCTAGCACAGATACGCAGTATTTT
clone size: .; J gene: TRBJ1-1; V gene: TRBV7-2; D gene: TRBD1; CDR3 protein: CASSLGGQGIKNTEAFF; CDR3 DNA: TGTGCCAGCAGCTTAGGGGGACAGGGGATCAAGAACACTGAAGCTTTCTTT
clone size: .; J gene: TRBJ2-3; V gene: TRBV3-1/TRBV3-2; D gene: .; CDR3 protein: CASSQVIPDTQYF; CDR3 DNA: TGTGCCAGCAGCCAAGTAATCCCAGATACGCAGTATTTT
clone size: .; J gene: TRBJ2-1; V gene: TRBV11-2; D gene: .; CDR3 protein: CASSSIRDFNEQFF; CDR3 DNA: TGTGCCAGCAGCTCTATAAGGGACTTTAATGAGCAGTTCTTC
clone size: .; J gene: TRBJ1-1; V gene: TRBV19; D gene: .; CDR3 protein: CASSIPNRLPNTEAFF; CDR3 DNA: TGTGCCAGTAGTATCCCTAACCGTCTCCCTAACACTGAAGCTTTCTTT
clone size: .; J gene: TRBJ1-4; V gene: TRBV6-5; D gene: TRBD1; CDR3 protein: CASSYAGGGQGEKLFF; CDR3 DNA: TGTGCCAGCAGTTACGCAGGAGGGGGCCAGGGAGAAAAACTGTTTTTT
clone size: .; J gene: TRBJ2-1; V gene: TRBV14; D gene: .; CDR3 protein: CASSQVGYNEQFF; CDR3 DNA: TGTGCCAGCAGCCAAGTCGGGTACAATGAGCAGTTCTTC
clone size: .; J gene: TRBJ2-3; V gene: TRBV9; D gene: TRBD1; CDR3 protein: CASSVEARDRSDSQYF; CDR3 DNA: TGTGCCAGCAGCGTAGAGGCGCGGGACAGGTCCGACTCCCAGTATTTT
clone size: .; J gene: TRBJ1-1; V gene: TRBV2; D gene: TRBD1; CDR3 protein: CASSQGAEAFF; CDR3 DNA: TGTGCCAGCAGTCAGGGGGCTGAAGCTTTCTTT
clone size: .; J gene: TRBJ2-3; V gene: TRBV7-2; D gene: .; CDR3 protein: CASSLVAQGRPDTQYF; CDR3 DNA: TGTGCCAGCAGCTTAGTGGCACAGGGGAGGCCAGATACGCAGTATTTT
clone size: .; J gene: TRBJ2-1; V gene: TRBV9; D gene: TRBD2; CDR3 protein: CASSARLADYNEQFF; CDR3 DNA: TGTGCCAGCAGCGCCAGACTAGCGGACTACAATGAGCAGTTCTTC
clone size: .; J gene: TRBJ2-1; V gene: TRBV6-5; D gene: TRBD2; CDR3 protein: CATTIERGGYNEQFF; CDR3 DNA: TGTGCCACAACGATAGAGCGGGGGGGCTACAATGAGCAGTTCTTC
clone size: .; J gene: TRBJ2-1; V gene: TRBV7-2; D gene: .; CDR3 protein: CASSLGSGRSSYNEQFF; CDR3 DNA: TGTGCCAGCAGCTTAGGATCGGGGAGGAGCTCCTACAATGAGCAGTTCTTC
clone size: .; J gene: TRBJ2-1; V gene: TRBV24-1; D gene: .; CDR3 protein: CATSDQSGREQFF; CDR3 DNA: TGTGCCACCAGTGATCAGAGCGGCCGCGAGCAGTTCTTC
clone size: .; J gene: TRBJ2-5; V gene: TRBV19; D gene: TRBD1; CDR3 protein: CASSTDPAGGGETQYF; CDR3 DNA: TGTGCCAGTAGTACCGATCCCGCAGGGGGTGGGGAGACCCAGTACTTC
clone size: .; J gene: TRBJ2-1; V gene: TRBV24-1; D gene: .; CDR3 protein: CATSDSGYNEQFF; CDR3 DNA: TGTGCCACCAGTGATTCAGGCTACAATGAGCAGTTCTTC
clone size: .; J gene: TRBJ2-3; V gene: TRBV9; D gene: TRBD2; CDR3 protein: CASSVDSGATDTQYF; CDR3 DNA: TGTGCCAGCAGCGTAGACAGCGGGGCCACAGATACGCAGTATTTT
clone size: .; J gene: TRBJ2-1; V gene: TRBV4-1; D gene: .; CDR3 protein: CASSHQAGLEQFF; CDR3 DNA: TGCGCCAGCAGCCACCAAGCTGGGCTTGAGCAGTTCTTC
clone size: .; J gene: TRBJ2-3; V gene: TRBV7-2; D gene: .; CDR3 protein: CASSQLASGTDTQYF; CDR3 DNA: TGTGCCAGCAGCCAGCTGGCTAGCGGCACAGATACGCAGTATTTT
clone size: .; J gene: TRBJ2-3; V gene: TRBV24-1; D gene: TRBD2; CDR3 protein: CATSDRSLGRGPTDTQYF; CDR3 DNA: TGTGCCACCAGTGATAGGTCCCTAGGGAGGGGTCCCACAGATACGCAGTATTTT
clone size: .; J gene: TRBJ2-3; V gene: TRBV5-1; D gene: .; CDR3 protein: CASSLEVGGPTDTQYF; CDR3 DNA: TGCGCCAGCAGCTTGGAGGTGGGGGGGCCGACAGATACGCAGTATTTT
clone size: .; J gene: TRBJ2-3; V gene: TRBV10-1; D gene: .; CDR3 protein: CASSDPGLDTQYF; CDR3 DNA: TGCGCCAGCAGTGACCCAGGGCTGGATACGCAGTATTTT
clone size: .; J gene: TRBJ1-1; V gene: TRBV20-1; D gene: .; CDR3 protein: CSATDRWTEAFF; CDR3 DNA: TGCAGTGCTACTGACAGGTGGACTGAAGCTTTCTTT